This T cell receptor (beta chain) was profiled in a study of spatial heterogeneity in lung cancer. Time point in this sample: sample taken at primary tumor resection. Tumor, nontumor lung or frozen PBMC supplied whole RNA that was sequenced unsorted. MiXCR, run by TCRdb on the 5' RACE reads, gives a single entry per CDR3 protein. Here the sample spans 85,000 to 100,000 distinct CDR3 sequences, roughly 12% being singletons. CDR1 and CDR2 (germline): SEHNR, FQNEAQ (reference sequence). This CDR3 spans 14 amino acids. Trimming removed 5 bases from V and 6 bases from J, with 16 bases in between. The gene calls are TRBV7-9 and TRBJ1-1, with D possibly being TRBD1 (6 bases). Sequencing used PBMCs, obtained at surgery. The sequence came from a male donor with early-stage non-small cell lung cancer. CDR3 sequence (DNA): TGTGCCAGCAGCCAACAGACAGGTATGGCTGAAGCTTTCTTT. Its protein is CASSQQTGMAEAFF. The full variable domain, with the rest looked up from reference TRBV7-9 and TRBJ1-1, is DTGVSQNPRHKITKRGQNVTFRCDPISEHNRLYWYRQTLGQGPEFLTYFQNEAQLEKSRLLSDRFSAERPKGSFSTLEIQRTEQGDSAMYLCASSQQTGMAEAFFGQGTRLTVV.